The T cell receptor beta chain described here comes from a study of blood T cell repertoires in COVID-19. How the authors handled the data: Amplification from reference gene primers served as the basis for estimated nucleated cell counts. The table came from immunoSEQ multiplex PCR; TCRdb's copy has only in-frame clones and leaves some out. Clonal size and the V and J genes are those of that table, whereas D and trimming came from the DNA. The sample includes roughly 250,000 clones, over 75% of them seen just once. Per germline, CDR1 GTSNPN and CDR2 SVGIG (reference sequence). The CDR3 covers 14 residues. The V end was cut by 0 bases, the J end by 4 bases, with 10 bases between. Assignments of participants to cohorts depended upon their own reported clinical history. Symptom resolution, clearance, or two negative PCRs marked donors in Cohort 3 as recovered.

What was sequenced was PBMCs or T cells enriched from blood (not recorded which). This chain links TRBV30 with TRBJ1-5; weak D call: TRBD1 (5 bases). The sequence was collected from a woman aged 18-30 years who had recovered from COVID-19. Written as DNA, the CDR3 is TGTGCCTGGAGTGTACAGGTAAGGAATCAGCCCCAGCATTTT. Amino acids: CAWSVQVRNQPQHF.